The 25 T cell receptor beta chains below were found in one sample sequenced in a study of T cells in Graves' hyperthyroidism and ophthalmopathy. From RNA transcripts, TCR beta CDR3 regions were amplified. First-round RT-PCR with HTBI primers amplified the TCR CDR3 region. TCRdb reprocessed the multiplex PCR reads via MiXCR and lists one record per CDR3 protein. The table has hundreds of thousands of distinct CDR3 sequences, around 15% seen once; the top ten hold 13%. The sequenced sample was blood. These receptors were obtained from a man between 18 and 35 years old with Graves' ophthalmopathy.

The chain joins TRBV19 to TRBJ1-5; tentatively, D is TRBD1 (6 bases). The V and J ends lost 9 bases and 5 bases respectively, with 20 bases between them. The CDR3 runs 15 residues. Germline V gene lookup returns CDR1 LNHDA and CDR2 SQIVND (reference sequence). The CDR3 nucleotides read TGTGCCAGCCAATGGGGGCAGGGGTTATATCAGCCCCAGCATTTT. Translating gives CASQWGQGLYQPQHF. Based on the CDR3 plus reference TRBV19 and TRBJ1-5, the full variable domain is DGGITQSPKYLFRKEGQNVTLSCEQNLNHDAMYWYRQDPGQGLRLIYYSQIVNDFQKGDIAEGYSVSREKKESFPLTVTSAQKNPTAFYLCASQWGQGLYQPQHFGDGTRLSIL.

CDR3 nucleotide sequence: TGTGCCAGCAGCTTAGTTTTGGGGAGGAGGGCTTACAATGAGCAGTTCTTC. It is translated as CASSLVLGRRAYNEQFF. The chain recombines TRBV11-2 with TRBJ2-1; D possibly corresponds to TRBD2 (6 bases). The germline V gene encodes CDR1 SGHAT and CDR2 FQNNGV. The CDR3 is 17 amino acids. The germline V and J ends were trimmed by 1 base and 4 bases, with 17 bases remaining between them.

This clonotype has ten or more counts. The chain uses TRBV24-1 and TRBJ2-1; 14 bases are shared with TRBD2. CDR3 size: 22 residues. Trimming at V came to 3 bases and at J to 1 base, leaving 16 bases not matched to a gene. Germline lookup yields CDR1 KGHDR and CDR2 SFDVKD. CDR3 residues: CATSDPPGGLAGAKGSYNEQFF. CDR3 in DNA: TGTGCCACCAGTGATCCCCCTGGGGGACTAGCGGGAGCGAAAGGATCCTACAATGAGCAGTTCTTC.

This clonotype was picked up many times. The chain is built from TRBV3-1 and TRBJ1-6, with 8 nucleotides matching TRBD1. V lost 8 bases, J lost 6 bases, and 3 bases stayed unmatched. This CDR3 contains 13 residues. Germline values: CDR1 LGHDT, CDR2 YNNKEL (reference sequence). In nucleotides, the CDR3 is TGTGCCAGCTGTGGACAGGGTAATTCACCCCTCCACTTT. As protein: CASCGQGNSPLHF.

The CDR3 sequence: CASSGETGELFF. For the CDR3, the DNA is TGTGCCAGCAGCGGGGAGACCGGGGAGCTGTTTTTT. The chain employs TRBV3-1 and TRBJ2-2, with D possibly TRBD2 on 5 matching bases. Germline V CDR1 and CDR2: LGHDT, YNNKEL (reference sequence). CDR3 size: 12 residues. V was clipped by 5 bases and J by 5 bases, with 6 bases between them.

This clonotype has ten or more counts. The CDR3 reads CASSERGPTEAFF. The DNA of the CDR3 is TGTGCCAGCAGTGAAAGGGGTCCCACTGAAGCTTTCTTT. This chain uses TRBV2 with TRBJ1-1; a weak D match, TRBD1 (5 bases). V was pared by 2 bases and J by 4 bases, with 8 bases between. CDR3 size: 13 residues. Germline CDR1 SNHLY, CDR2 FYNNEI.

The sample holds many counts of this clonotype. In DNA, the CDR3 is TGCAGTGCCACGGTCACAGATACGCAGTATTTT. It codes for CSATVTDTQYF. The chain carries TRBV20-1 and TRBJ2-3, with D unclear. This CDR3 comprises 11 residues. Trimming took 6 bases from V and 2 from J, leaving 6 bases between them. Germline assignment: CDR1 DFQATT and CDR2 SNEGSKA (reference sequence).

In DNA form, the CDR3 reads TGTGCCAGCAGTTCCGGCGCCCTAGGGGAGACCCAGTACTTC. Its protein product is CASSSGALGETQYF. J is TRBJ2-5 and V is TRBV6-9; no reliable D call. This CDR3 has 14 residues. The V and J ends lost 4 bases and 5 bases respectively, with 14 bases between them. The V gene's germline CDR1 is MNHGY and CDR2 SVAAGI.

This clonotype was seen repeatedly, ten times or more. The chain has TRBV7-6 and TRBJ2-1; TRBD1 agrees at 9 bases. Germline V CDR1 and CDR2: SGHVS, FNYEAQ. The length of the CDR3 is 14 residues. The V segment lost 7 bases and the J segment 4 bases; nucleotides outside the gene matches: 5. CDR3 nucleotides: TGTGCCAGCATCCCGGGACAGGGATACAATGAGCAGTTCTTC. Translating it yields CASIPGQGYNEQFF.

The chain carries TRBV12-3 or TRBV12-4 and TRBJ1-2; D is undetermined. Deletions cut 8 bases from V and 7 bases from J, with 14 bases between. This CDR3 has 12 amino acids. CDR3 in DNA: TGTGCCAGCGGAACGGCCGTAAGTGGCTACACCTTC. Residues: CASGTAVSGYTF.

There are many counts of this clonotype. This chain connects TRBV6-1 to TRBJ2-2, with TRBD2 identical over 7 bases. Germline V gives CDR1 MNHNS, CDR2 SASEGT. The ends lost 2 bases at V and 1 base at J; junction bases unmatched: 4. This CDR3 region has 16 residues. The CDR3 loop reads CASSEWIAGNTGELFF. In nucleotides, the CDR3 is TGTGCCAGCAGTGAATGGATAGCGGGGAACACCGGGGAGCTGTTTTTT.

In its sample, this clonotype was seen a few times. The V call is TRBV10-3, the J call TRBJ2-2; TRBD2 agrees at 8 bases. Germline values: CDR1 ENHRY, CDR2 SYGVKD. V was pared by 11 bases and J by 2 bases, with 10 bases of the junction left unmatched. CDR3 length: 15 amino acids. The DNA of the CDR3 is TGTGCCGCCCGCCCTAGCGGGCTCAACACCGGGGAGCTGTTTTTT. This codes for CAARPSGLNTGELFF.

This clonotype was recorded many times. The chain links TRBV6-1 to TRBJ1-5; tentative D call: TRBD1 (5 bases). CDR1 MNHNS and CDR2 SASEGT come from the germline V gene. The length of the CDR3 is 17 residues. The V end lost 2 bases, the J end lost 3 bases, and 17 bases lay between the germline ends. The chain's CDR3 is CASSESRGRSDNQPQHF. CDR3 DNA: TGTGCCAGCAGTGAATCTAGGGGACGCAGCGACAATCAGCCCCAGCATTTT.

The chain couples TRBV29-1 to TRBJ1-1; 8 nucleotides align to TRBD1. With V trimmed by 2 bases and J by 4 bases, 3 bases remained unmatched. The CDR3 is 13 residues long. Germline lookup yields CDR1 SQVTM and CDR2 ANQGSEA. The CDR3 bases are TGCAGCGTTGAACTTACAGGGGGCACTGAAGCTTTCTTT. It codes for CSVELTGGTEAFF.

This clonotype was counted ten times or more. This chain joins TRBV20-1 and TRBJ1-1; D possibly corresponds to TRBD1 (5 bases). Between the trimmed V and J ends, which lost 1 base and 1 base, there was a span of 13 bases. Germline CDR1 reads DFQATT; CDR2 reads SNEGSKA (reference sequence). The CDR3 length is 15 residues. The CDR3 bases are TGCAGTGCTAGAGTAACCGGGACCCCGAACACTGAAGCTTTCTTT. It codes for CSARVTGTPNTEAFF.

In the case of this clonotype: A read error may be the cause here, since a much bigger clone is one base away. The rearrangement joins TRBV18 to TRBJ2-7; TRBD1 or TRBD2 may be the D gene (5 bases each). The CDR3 sequence is 18 residues long. Germline V lookup: CDR1 KGHSH, CDR2 LQKENI. Trimming shortened V by 1 base and J by 2 bases, and 21 bases separated the two germline ends. The CDR3 region is CASSPRRQLSSGTYEQYF. CDR3 coding DNA: TGTGCCAGCTCACCACGTAGACAGCTAAGCAGCGGTACCTACGAGCAGTACTTC.

This clonotype was seen many times. The genes are TRBV30 and TRBJ1-2; no clear D. Trimming took off 1 base at V and 4 bases at J, with 4 bases between the two ends. This CDR3 is built from 11 residues. Germline CDR1 GTSNPN, CDR2 SVGIG (reference sequence). The CDR3: CAWSGGYGYTF. The CDR3 DNA reads TGTGCCTGGAGTGGGGGCTATGGCTACACCTTC.

This clonotype was counted between two and nine times. The chain uses TRBV5-1 and TRBJ2-5; TRBD2 aligns across 12 bases. CDR3 length: 14 amino acids. Germline assignment: CDR1 SGHRS and CDR2 YFSETQ. With 4 bases clipped from V and 2 bases from J, the junction kept 0 bases outside the gene matches. CDR3 amino acids: CASSTSGRQETQYF. As DNA, the CDR3 is TGCGCCAGCAGCACTAGCGGGAGGCAAGAGACCCAGTACTTC.

V and J are TRBV20-1 and TRBJ1-2; TRBD1 agrees at 10 bases. The length of the CDR3 is 13 residues. V lost 1 base, J lost 7 bases, and 3 bases stayed unmatched. CDR1 DFQATT and CDR2 SNEGSKA come from the germline V gene (reference sequence). Here the CDR3 DNA reads TGCAGTGCTAGAGGACAGGGGGCATCTGGCTACACCTTC. Encoded protein: CSARGQGASGYTF.

The rearrangement uses TRBV27 and TRBJ2-1; unclear D gene. This CDR3 spans 14 amino acids. V was shortened by 3 bases and J by 5 bases, with 11 bases between the two germline ends. Germline CDR1 MNHEY, CDR2 SMNVEV (reference sequence). CDR3 residues: CASSFTYGDNEQFF. The CDR3 DNA reads TGTGCCAGCAGTTTTACCTACGGAGACAATGAGCAGTTCTTC.

This clonotype has a count of ten or more. The chain joins TRBV5-1 to TRBJ2-7; no reliable D call. The CDR3 has 15 amino acids. Germline CDR1 is SGHRS and CDR2 is YFSETQ. V was shortened by 3 bases and J by 4 bases, with 17 bases between the two germline ends. Here the CDR3 reads CASSSDRGVGYEQYF. The DNA for the CDR3 is TGCGCCAGCAGCTCCGACCGCGGCGTAGGGTACGAGCAGTACTTC.

This clonotype has ten or more counts. The chain uses TRBV18 and TRBJ2-4; D not resolved. The CDR3 runs 15 residues. Germline V lookup: CDR1 KGHSH, CDR2 LQKENI. Trimming pared 2 bases from V and 9 bases from J, leaving 17 bases between. DNA of the CDR3: TGTGCCAGCTCACCAGGAGACGTTCAGGTTGGCATTCAGTACTTC. Translated: CASSPGDVQVGIQYF. Together with reference TRBV18 and TRBJ2-4, the CDR3 gives the full variable domain: NAGVMQNPRHLVRRRGQEARLRCSPMKGHSHVYWYRQLPEEGLKFMVYLQKENIIDESGMPKERFSAEFPKEGPSILRIQQVVRGDSAAYFCASSPGDVQVGIQYFGAGTRLSVL.

In its sample, this clonotype was seen many times. This sequence joins TRBV6-1 and TRBJ1-2; D unresolved. The CDR3 covers 15 residues. Germline CDR1 and CDR2: MNHNS and SASEGT. Trimming shortened V by 6 bases and J by 7 bases, and 21 bases separated the two germline ends. The CDR3 region has the DNA TGTGCCAGCAGGCTTCCGGGATCTCTAGGCTCTGGCTACACCTTC. Its translation is CASRLPGSLGSGYTF.

This clonotype was seen many times. The chain uses TRBV20-1 and TRBJ1-5; D is undetermined. Germline CDR1 DFQATT, CDR2 SNEGSKA (reference sequence). V gave up 3 bases and J gave up 2 bases, with 8 bases separating them. The CDR3 totals 13 residues. The CDR3 DNA is TGCAGTGCTAGTGGGCAGGGCAATCAGCCCCAGCATTTT. It yields the protein CSASGQGNQPQHF.

The chain is built from TRBV7-9 and TRBJ2-7; 7 nucleotides agree with TRBD1. V lost 1 base and J lost 0; bases outside the gene matches: 9. The germline CDR1 and CDR2 sequences are SEHNR and FQNEAQ (reference sequence). This CDR3 is 17 amino acids long. The CDR3, as DNA: TGTGCCAGCAGCTTAGGACTGACAGGGAGTAGCTCCTACGAGCAGTACTTC. This sequence encodes CASSLGLTGSSSYEQYF.